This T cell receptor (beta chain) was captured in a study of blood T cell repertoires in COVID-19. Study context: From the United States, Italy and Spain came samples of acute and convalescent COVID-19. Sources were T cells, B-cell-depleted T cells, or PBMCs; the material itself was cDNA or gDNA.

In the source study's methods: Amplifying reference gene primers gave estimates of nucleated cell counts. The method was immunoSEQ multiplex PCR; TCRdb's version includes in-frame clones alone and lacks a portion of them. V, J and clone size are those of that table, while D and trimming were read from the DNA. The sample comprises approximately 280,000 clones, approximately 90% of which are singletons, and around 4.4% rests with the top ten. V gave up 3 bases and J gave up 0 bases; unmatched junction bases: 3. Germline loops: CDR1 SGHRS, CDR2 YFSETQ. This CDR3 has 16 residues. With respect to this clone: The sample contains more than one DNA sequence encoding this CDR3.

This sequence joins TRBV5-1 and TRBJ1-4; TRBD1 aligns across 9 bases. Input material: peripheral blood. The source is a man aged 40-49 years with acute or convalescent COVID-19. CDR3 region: CASSSGQGATNEKLFF. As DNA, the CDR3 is TGCGCCAGCAGCTCGGGACAGGGTGCAACTAATGAAAAACTGTTTTTT.